Shown below are 26 T cell receptor beta chains from a single sample sequenced in a study of blood T cell repertoires in COVID-19. This table comes from immunoSEQ multiplex PCR, and its TCRdb copy is limited to in-frame clones, with some not included. The sample has 190,000 or so clones, around 94% seen once; the top ten hold approximately 0.8%. The specimen was peripheral blood. All receptors derive from a young man with COVID-19, enrolled during active disease.

The rearrangement joins TRBV30 to TRBJ1-5, with 8 nucleotides matching TRBD1. Germline-derived CDR1 and CDR2 are GTSNPN and SVGIG (reference sequence). CDR3 size: 16 residues. The J segment lost 3 bases and the V segment lost 3 bases, leaving 10 bases of the junction unmatched. The CDR3 DNA reads TGTGCCTGGAGCCCCTCCAGGGGGCCCCTCAATCAGCCCCAGCATTTT. This codes for CAWSPSRGPLNQPQHF. The full variable domain, its missing parts supplied by reference TRBV30 and TRBJ1-5, is SQTIHQWPATLVQPVGSPLSLECTVEGTSNPNLYWYRQAAGRGLQLLFYSVGIGQISSEVPQNLSASRPQDRQFILSSKKLLLSDSGFYLCAWSPSRGPLNQPQHFGDGTRLSIL.

This clone was counted a single time. V and J are TRBV25-1 and TRBJ1-3; possibly TRBD1 for D (6 bases). CDR1 is MGHDK and CDR2 is SYGVNS in the germline V gene. This CDR3 is built from 12 residues. V was cut by 6 bases and J by 7 bases, with 10 bases left in between. The CDR3 loop is CASRQGFNTIYF. The CDR3 bases are TGTGCCAGCAGACAGGGATTTAACACCATATATTTT.

The V and J genes are TRBV11-1 and TRBJ1-1, with TRBD1 matching 8 bases. Trimming took 5 bases from V and 1 from J; bases not matched to a gene: 9. In germline, CDR1 is SGHAT, CDR2 FQDESV (reference sequence). CDR3 length: 16 amino acids. The CDR3 DNA reads TGTGCCAGCAGCACCGATCGACAGGGGCGGAACACTGAAGCTTTCTTT. Translation gives CASSTDRQGRNTEAFF.

Here the CDR3 DNA reads TGTGCCAGCAGTGTTCGGGACAGGGGTTCATATGGCTACACCTTC. Protein sequence: CASSVRDRGSYGYTF. The genes are TRBV2 and TRBJ1-2, with 10 bases aligning to TRBD1. Germline V gene lookup returns CDR1 SNHLY and CDR2 FYNNEI. The CDR3 extends over 15 amino acids. V lost 4 bases, J lost 5 bases, and 7 bases stayed unmatched.

The chain carries TRBV25-1 and TRBJ1-5; TRBD1 agrees at 8 bases. There are 14 residues in the CDR3. With 1 base clipped from V and 9 bases from J, the junction kept 5 bases outside the gene matches. Germline CDR1 reads MGHDK; CDR2 reads SYGVNS. This CDR3 is CASSEWTGMGPQHF. The CDR3 DNA reads as TGTGCCAGCAGTGAATGGACAGGGATGGGGCCCCAGCATTTT.

This chain links TRBV2 with TRBJ1-1; 7 nucleotides match TRBD1. CDR1 is SNHLY and CDR2 is FYNNEI in the germline V gene. The CDR3 is 15 amino acids. V shed 5 bases and J 1 base; nucleotides not matched to a gene: 7. CDR3 amino acids: CASSSAGTENTEAFF. The CDR3 region has the DNA TGTGCCAGCAGTTCCGCCGGGACAGAGAACACTGAAGCTTTCTTT. Full variable domain (remainder filled in from reference TRBV2 and TRBJ1-1): EPEVTQTPSHQVTQMGQEVILRCVPISNHLYFYWYRQILGQKVEFLVSFYNNEISEKSEIFDDQFSVERPDGSNFTLKIRSTKLEDSAMYFCASSSAGTENTEAFFGQGTRLTVV.

This clone was counted a single time. The chain couples TRBV5-1 to TRBJ2-7, with a weak D call TRBD2 (5 bases). Trimming took off 1 base at V and 0 bases at J, with 11 bases between the two ends. The germline gives CDR1 SGHRS, CDR2 YFSETQ. The CDR3 is made up of 15 amino acids. CDR3: CASSLRSGSSYEQYF. The CDR3 region has the DNA TGCGCCAGCAGCTTGAGGAGCGGATCCTCCTACGAGCAGTACTTC.

The V and J genes are TRBV2 and TRBJ2-7; D unclear. CDR1 and CDR2 from the germline V gene are SNHLY and FYNNEI. Trimming pared 4 bases from V and 2 bases from J, leaving 12 bases between. The length of the CDR3 is 14 residues. CDR3 nucleotides: TGTGCCAGCAGTGGAGTTTTTGTTACCTACGAGCAGTACTTC. This gives the protein CASSGVFVTYEQYF. Filled out from reference TRBV2 and TRBJ2-7, the complete variable domain reads EPEVTQTPSHQVTQMGQEVILRCVPISNHLYFYWYRQILGQKVEFLVSFYNNEISEKSEIFDDQFSVERPDGSNFTLKIRSTKLEDSAMYFCASSGVFVTYEQYFGPGTRLTVT.

The gene calls are TRBV11-3 and TRBJ1-1; D is ambiguous. This CDR3 comprises 14 residues. Trimming left V 4 bases short and J 5 bases short, with 14 bases between. Germline loops: CDR1 SGHNT, CDR2 YENEEA. In DNA, the CDR3 is TGTGCCAGCAGCTCCGGGTCTCTAGGAACTGAAGCTTTCTTT. Translating gives CASSSGSLGTEAFF.

Here the CDR3 reads CASRGGGYGYTF. The CDR3, as DNA: TGTGCCAGCAGAGGGGGGGGCTATGGCTACACCTTC. V usage is TRBV7-2 and J usage is TRBJ1-2, with D possibly matching TRBD1 (6 bases). Between the trimmed V and J ends, which lost 6 bases and 4 bases, there was a span of 9 bases. CDR3 length equals 12 residues. Germline CDR1 and CDR2: SGHTA and FQGNSA.

The CDR3 DNA follows: TGTGCCAGTGGGAACCTACACGGGGGTACTAGCGGGTATGGCTACACCTTC. Protein product: CASGNLHGGTSGYGYTF. The chain couples TRBV19 to TRBJ1-2, with a tentative D call TRBD1 (5 bases). This CDR3 spans 17 amino acids. Per germline, CDR1 LNHDA and CDR2 SQIVND (reference sequence). The V end was cut by 8 bases, the J end by 5 bases, with 27 bases between.

The chain combines TRBV6-5 with TRBJ1-2, with D hard to call. CDR1 is MNHEY and CDR2 is SVGAGI in the germline V gene. V was clipped by 6 bases and J by 4 bases, with 15 bases between them. There are 14 residues in the CDR3. DNA for the CDR3: TGTGCCAGCAGACGGTTCGGTTTTCGCTATGGCTACACCTTC. It translates to CASRRFGFRYGYTF.

The table lists this clone with a count of one. The chain recombines TRBV5-1 with TRBJ2-5; TRBD2 matches at 7 bases. In germline, CDR1 is SGHRS, CDR2 YFSETQ. Losses at the gene ends were 3 bases for V and 7 bases for J; bases not matched to a gene: 15. The CDR3 covers 16 residues. CDR3 coding DNA: TGCGCCAGCAGCTCCTCTACTAGCGTGGAAATAGGGACCCAGTACTTC. It yields the protein CASSSSTSVEIGTQYF.

V gene TRBV7-9 combines with J gene TRBJ1-4; TRBD1 is a possible D gene (6 bases). The V gene lost 5 bases and the J gene lost 4 bases, with 14 bases spanning the gap. The CDR3 spans 15 residues. Germline V gives CDR1 SEHNR, CDR2 FQNEAQ (reference sequence). CDR3 amino acids: CASSTTGTLNEKLFF. CDR3 nucleotides: TGTGCCAGCAGCACAACCGGGACACTTAATGAAAAACTGTTTTTT.

The rearrangement links TRBV28 to TRBJ2-7; 9 bases are shared with TRBD1. The length of the CDR3 is 15 residues. Germline V lookup: CDR1 MDHEN, CDR2 SYDVKM. V trimming: 5 bases; J trimming: 1 base; junction bases outside the gene matches: 6. CDR3 loop: CASSRDRVYSYEQYF. The CDR3 DNA follows: TGTGCCAGCAGTAGGGACAGGGTGTATTCCTACGAGCAGTACTTC.

The chain has TRBV3-1 (or the pseudogene TRBV3-2) and TRBJ2-2; D might be TRBD2 (6 bases). Trimming removed 3 bases from V and 8 bases from J, with 7 bases in between. In germline, CDR1 is LGHDT, CDR2 YNNKEL (reference sequence). The CDR3 sequence is 12 residues long. This chain's CDR3 is CASSHGGGELFF. CDR3 bases: TGTGCCAGCAGCCACGGAGGGGGGGAGCTGTTTTTT.

This CDR3 is CAWLQTGFRETQYF. The CDR3 bases are TGTGCCTGGCTACAGACAGGGTTTAGGGAGACCCAGTACTTC. This chain joins TRBV30 and TRBJ2-5, with 7 bases that match TRBD1. CDR3 length: 14 residues. V lost 5 bases, J lost 5 bases, and 11 bases stayed unmatched. The germline gives CDR1 GTSNPN, CDR2 SVGIG (reference sequence).

V gene TRBV5-1 combines with J gene TRBJ2-2; 7 nucleotides match TRBD1. V was pared by 4 bases and J by 6 bases, with 9 bases of the junction left unmatched. Per germline, CDR1 SGHRS and CDR2 YFSETQ. CDR3 length equals 15 residues. This chain's CDR3 is CASSQGGQWAGELFF. CDR3 bases: TGCGCCAGCAGCCAAGGGGGACAGTGGGCCGGGGAGCTGTTTTTT.

This clone was seen once. This chain joins TRBV4-2 and TRBJ2-3; D is unclear. Trimming pared 0 bases from V and 5 bases from J, leaving 6 bases between. The CDR3 is 13 amino acids. Germline lookup yields CDR1 LGHNA and CDR2 YNFKEQ. CDR3 protein: CASSQERRDTQYF. As DNA, the CDR3 is TGTGCCAGCAGCCAAGAGCGGCGAGATACGCAGTATTTT.

The chain recombines TRBV11-1 with TRBJ2-2; D might be TRBD1 (6 bases). The germline gives CDR1 SGHAT, CDR2 FQDESV (reference sequence). The CDR3 runs to 14 residues. Trimming removed 6 bases from V and 5 bases from J, with 13 bases in between. The CDR3 sequence: CASRIRTETGELFF. The CDR3 coding sequence is TGTGCCAGCAGGATCAGGACAGAGACCGGGGAGCTGTTTTTT.

The chain joins TRBV2 to TRBJ2-4, with D hard to call. The CDR3 runs 14 residues. Trimming removed 5 bases at V and 5 bases at J, with 13 bases between. CDR1 and CDR2 from the germline V gene are SNHLY and FYNNEI. CDR3 sequence: CASSSELRENIQYF. The CDR3 DNA reads TGTGCCAGCAGTTCCGAGCTCCGGGAAAACATTCAGTACTTC.

This chain uses TRBV3-1 (or the pseudogene TRBV3-2) with TRBJ2-7, with TRBD2 as a possible D gene (5 bases). V was shortened by 4 bases and J by 4 bases, with 17 bases between the two germline ends. Germline CDR1 reads LGHDT; CDR2 reads YNNKEL (reference sequence). This CDR3 is built from 15 residues. The CDR3 loop reads CASSPSEVTDYEQYF. The CDR3 DNA follows: TGTGCCAGCAGCCCATCGGAGGTTACAGATTACGAGCAGTACTTC.

The chain joins TRBV9 to TRBJ2-7; 7 bases are shared with TRBD1. The CDR3 loop spans 14 amino acids. Germline values: CDR1 SGDLS, CDR2 YYNGEE. With V trimmed by 0 bases and J by 2 bases, 2 bases remained unmatched. The CDR3 coding sequence is TGTGCCAGCAGCGTAGCCGGGACAGCCTACGAGCAGTACTTC. Encoded protein: CASSVAGTAYEQYF. Together with reference TRBV9 and TRBJ2-7, the CDR3 gives the full variable domain: DSGVTQTPKHLITATGQRVTLRCSPRSGDLSVYWYQQSLDQGLQFLIQYYNGEERAKGNILERFSAQQFPDLHSELNLSSLELGDSALYFCASSVAGTAYEQYFGPGTRLTVT.

The genes are TRBV4-1 and TRBJ1-2, with D possibly matching TRBD1 (5 bases). The germline V and J ends were trimmed by 3 bases and 7 bases, with 15 bases remaining between them. CDR1 and CDR2 from the germline V gene are MGHRA and YSYEKL. The CDR3 runs 14 residues. The CDR3 here is CASSHYTGGGGYTF. The CDR3 nucleotides are TGCGCCAGCAGCCATTATACGGGGGGAGGTGGCTACACCTTC.

The rearrangement joins TRBV28 to TRBJ1-2, with D uncertain. Germline lookup yields CDR1 MDHEN and CDR2 SYDVKM. This CDR3 has 13 residues. Deletions cut 6 bases from V and 5 bases from J, with 13 bases between. CDR3 bases: TGTGCCAGCAGGCCCCCGGGATCTTATGGCTACACCTTC. Translating gives CASRPPGSYGYTF.

The chain is built from TRBV3-1 (or the pseudogene TRBV3-2) and TRBJ2-1; 12 positions match TRBD2. This CDR3 has 15 amino acids. J was trimmed by 7 bases and V by 5 bases; bases with no gene match: 6. Germline V gene lookup returns CDR1 LGHDT and CDR2 YNNKEL (reference sequence). The CDR3, as DNA: TGTGCCAGCAGCATACTAGCGGGGGGTGGGAATGAGCAGTTCTTC. Translated, it gives CASSILAGGGNEQFF.